This T cell receptor beta chain is from a study of post-analysis software for immune sequencing data. About the research overall: Patients had relapsing-remitting, secondary progressive or progressive-relapsing multiple sclerosis; some lacked subtype.

V shed 5 bases and J 7 bases; nucleotides not matched to a gene: 10. Germline CDR1 and CDR2: SGHAT and FQDESV (reference sequence). The length of the CDR3 is 14 residues. Carried by the TCR beta cDNA libraries were unique molecular identifiers. Input populations of about 0.85 to 11 million T cells gave rise to about 480,000 cDNA molecules. Each CDR3 protein gets one entry after TCRdb re-called the PCR reads with MiXCR. The data show approximately 770,000 distinct CDR3 sequences, with around 45% seen just once and just under 5% held by the top ten. This clonotype was counted between two and nine times. The target antigen is unknown. Study-wide results and limits: A few TRBV segments were significantly more frequent in patients than in controls. TRBV5-6, TRBV5-1 and TRBV20-1 were among these segments. Clustering by F measure revealed strong co-clustering among samples prepared together in one batch.

The chain carries TRBV11-1 and TRBJ2-7, with 8 bases matching TRBD1. The sequence was collected from a girl aged 10-17 years with multiple sclerosis. The sequencing sample was made of blood. CDR3 nucleotides: TGTGCCAGCAGCGATGGACAGGGAGTAGGTGAGCAGTACTTC. Its protein product is CASSDGQGVGEQYF.